The 16 T cell receptor beta chains below come from one sample, sequenced in a study of vaccination effects on CD4 cells after COVID-19 (dated by TCRdb to the early 2020s). The protocol used for the library was the immunoSEQ multiplex PCR assay. The table comes from immuneACCESS by way of TCRdb, which keeps in-frame sequences with V and J called. Part of the clones is missing from these tables; in studies checked, under half for an unresolved V gene and the rest for unknown reasons. Within this sample are about 54,000 clones, with around 70% of them counted one time only. Around 17% of the sample belongs to the ten largest clones. In the ViraFEST assay, PBMC were stimulated with viral peptide pools, and TCR sequencing was then used to find antigen-specific CD4+ T cell clonotypes based on their expansion. After more than nine days of culture, CD4+ T cells were isolated with the EasySep CD4+ T cell isolation kit. Negative nucleocapsid antibody results before and after vaccination confirmed that the healthy vaccine recipients had no prior SARS-CoV-2 infection.

These receptors' targets are unknown. Material: CD4+ T cells from PBMCs cultured with SARS-CoV-2 spike peptides, obtained before COVID-19 vaccination. The cell subset or site label for this specimen denotes: SARS-CoV-2 spike overlapping peptide pool stimulation. All receptors come from a human donor who received a COVID-19 vaccine.

This sequence joins TRBV7-9 and TRBJ2-6, with a weak D call TRBD2 (5 bases). The CDR3 length is 17 residues. Germline loops: CDR1 SEHNR, CDR2 FQNEAQ (reference sequence). The V and J ends lost 10 bases and 0 bases respectively, with 19 bases between them. This CDR3 reads CATHLDGESSGANVLTF. CDR3 nucleotides: TGTGCCACCCACTTGGACGGGGAGAGCTCTGGGGCCAACGTCCTGACTTTC.

The V call is TRBV5-1, the J call TRBJ2-1, with TRBD1 matching 8 bases. Germline CDR1 SGHRS, CDR2 YFSETQ. Trimming removed 2 bases from V and 4 bases from J; junction bases left unmatched: 2. The CDR3 runs 14 residues. The chain's CDR3 is CASSFQGAYNEQFF. The CDR3 DNA reads as TGCGCCAGCAGCTTCCAGGGGGCTTACAATGAGCAGTTCTTC.

The V and J genes are TRBV19 and TRBJ2-7; 9 nucleotides agree with TRBD1. The germline V gene encodes CDR1 LNHDA and CDR2 SQIVND (reference sequence). The V and J ends lost 7 bases and 7 bases, in that order; junction bases with no gene match: 20. The CDR3 extends over 17 amino acids. The CDR3 here is CASTDGSTGQGTREQYF. The CDR3 region has the DNA TGTGCCAGTACCGACGGAAGCACGGGACAGGGTACGAGGGAGCAGTACTTC.

The J gene is TRBJ1-4, the V gene TRBV6-5; D not certain. The CDR3 extends over 14 amino acids. CDR1 MNHEY and CDR2 SVGAGI come from the germline V gene. Trimming removed 6 bases at V and 0 bases at J, with 8 bases between. CDR3 region: CASSRGSTNEKLFF. The CDR3 DNA is TGTGCCAGCAGCCGGGGATCAACTAATGAAAAACTGTTTTTT.

The rearrangement uses TRBV28 and TRBJ1-6; D perhaps matches TRBD1 (5 bases). CDR1 and CDR2 (germline): MDHEN, SYDVKM. The CDR3 loop spans 17 amino acids. V lost 4 bases to trimming and J lost 3 bases, with 16 bases between them. CDR3 residues: CASSSGTASNYNSPLHF. CDR3 DNA: TGTGCCAGCAGTTCTGGGACGGCTAGTAACTATAATTCACCCCTCCACTTT. The full variable domain, rest sourced from reference TRBV28 and TRBJ1-6, is DVKVTQSSRYLVKRTGEKVFLECVQDMDHENMFWYRQDPGLGLRLIYFSYDVKMKEKGDIPEGYSVSREKKERFSLILESASTNQTSMYLCASSSGTASNYNSPLHFGNGTRLTVT.

There are a few counts of this clone. This chain connects TRBV9 to TRBJ1-6; tentatively, D is TRBD1 (6 bases). There are 14 residues in the CDR3. V was cut by 0 bases and J by 10 bases, with 11 bases left in between. The germline gives CDR1 SGDLS, CDR2 YYNGEE. CDR3 region: CASSVGAGVSPLHF. In nucleotides, the CDR3 is TGTGCCAGCAGCGTAGGGGCAGGGGTGTCACCCCTCCACTTT.

This clone was observed a handful of times. The chain is built from TRBV5-4 and TRBJ1-1; no clear D gene. V shed 0 bases and J shed 1 base, with 10 bases lying between them. Germline V gives CDR1 SGHNT, CDR2 YYREEE (reference sequence). The CDR3 has 15 residues. The CDR3 DNA reads as TGTGCCAGCAGCTTGGCATCGGAGGGGAACACTGAAGCTTTCTTT. It is translated as CASSLASEGNTEAFF.

This clone is a singleton in its sample. This rearrangement joins TRBV28 to TRBJ1-1; no clear D gene. Between the trimmed V and J ends, which lost 6 bases and 5 bases, there was a span of 16 bases. This CDR3 has 14 amino acids. Per the germline V gene, CDR1 is MDHEN and CDR2 is SYDVKM. The CDR3 spells CASRGSVRITEAFF. In nucleotides, the CDR3 is TGTGCCAGCAGGGGGTCGGTGAGGATTACTGAAGCTTTCTTT.

This clone was detected only once. The CDR3 here is CASSHMRNNEQFF. CDR3 nucleotide sequence: TGTGCCAGCAGCCATATGCGGAACAATGAGCAGTTCTTC. The J gene is TRBJ2-1, the V gene TRBV7-9; D call uncertain. Germline V CDR1 and CDR2: SEHNR, FQNEAQ (reference sequence). This CDR3 is 13 amino acids long. V was clipped by 5 bases and J by 5 bases, with 10 bases between them.

The chain couples TRBV4-3 to TRBJ2-1; 8 bases align to TRBD2. Germline CDR1 and CDR2: LGHNA and YSLEER. V shed 3 bases and J 15 bases; nucleotides not matched to a gene: 10. The CDR3 contains 13 residues. CDR3 protein: CASSQAPGGQAFF. The CDR3 DNA reads as TGCGCCAGCAGCCAGGCCCCGGGGGGGCAGGCGTTCTTC.

This clone has only a few counts. V gene TRBV7-2 combines with J gene TRBJ1-6; the match to TRBD1 covers 7 bases. Trimming cost V 1 base and J 7 bases; bases outside gene matches: 4. The germline gives CDR1 SGHTA, CDR2 FQGNSA. The CDR3 has 15 residues. CDR3 protein: CASSLVAGGNSPLHF. The CDR3 bases are TGTGCCAGCAGCTTAGTGGCAGGGGGAAATTCACCCCTCCACTTT.

The V call is TRBV18, the J call TRBJ1-5, with a possible D match to TRBD1 (5 bases). Germline V gene lookup returns CDR1 KGHSH and CDR2 LQKENI. This CDR3 comprises 15 residues. With 6 bases removed from V and 5 bases from J, the gap between germline ends came to 17 bases. CDR3 sequence reads: CASSQVGGGDQPQHF. CDR3 in DNA: TGTGCCAGCTCCCAGGTTGGGGGAGGGGATCAGCCCCAGCATTTT.

The chain couples TRBV5-1 to TRBJ2-4; 8 bases map to TRBD2. Germline V gives CDR1 SGHRS, CDR2 YFSETQ. The CDR3 is 14 amino acids. V lost 0 bases and J lost 8; bases outside the gene matches: 4. The CDR3 is CASSLGAGGDIQYF. The CDR3 nucleotides are TGCGCCAGCAGCTTGGGGGCGGGAGGTGACATTCAGTACTTC.

V usage is TRBV7-9 and J usage is TRBJ2-7; TRBD2 agrees at 9 bases. Losses at the gene ends were 4 bases for V and 2 bases for J; bases not matched to a gene: 9. The CDR3 spans 16 residues. From germline, CDR1 is SEHNR and CDR2 FQNEAQ (reference sequence). The CDR3 nucleotides read TGTGCCAGCAGCTCCATCCTGACTAGCGGAACCTACGAGCAGTACTTC. The encoded protein is CASSSILTSGTYEQYF. The full variable domain, rest sourced from reference TRBV7-9 and TRBJ2-7, is DTGVSQNPRHKITKRGQNVTFRCDPISEHNRLYWYRQTLGQGPEFLTYFQNEAQLEKSRLLSDRFSAERPKGSFSTLEIQRTEQGDSAMYLCASSSILTSGTYEQYFGPGTRLTVT.

The J gene is TRBJ1-5, the V gene TRBV12-3 or TRBV12-4; the D is unclear. CDR3 size: 13 residues. V dropped 3 bases and J dropped 4 bases, with 7 bases sitting between them. The CDR3 spells CASSLGANQPQHF. In DNA, the CDR3 is TGTGCCAGCAGTTTGGGAGCAAATCAGCCCCAGCATTTT.

The gene calls are TRBV19 and TRBJ1-2; possibly TRBD1 for D (6 bases). The germline V gene encodes CDR1 LNHDA and CDR2 SQIVND (reference sequence). CDR3 length: 19 amino acids. V was pared by 5 bases and J by 6 bases, with 31 bases between. The CDR3 nucleotides read TGTGCCAGTAGTCCTCTCCCCGGGGGGGAGAAGAGGGGGTTGGATGGCTACACCTTC. It yields the protein CASSPLPGGEKRGLDGYTF.